What follows is one T cell receptor (beta chain) and its context. V lost 6 bases, J lost 1 base, and 7 bases lay in between. Germline-derived CDR1 and CDR2 are SQVTM and ANQGSEA. This CDR3 region has 11 residues. This entry belongs to a study of blood T cell repertoires in COVID-19. About the study: COVID-19 samples collected from the United States, Italy and Spain covered acute and convalescent phases. The analysed material was cDNA or gDNA that came from T cells, B-cell-depleted T cells, or PBMCs.

Original methodology: Nucleated cell number was recorded as an estimate derived from reference gene primer amplification. Using immunoSEQ multiplex PCR, the repertoire was profiled, and TCRdb retains in-frame clones only, with some absent. The DNA gave D and trimming, while V, J and clone size come from that table. The sample records about 150,000 clones, 80% being singletons. The specimen was peripheral blood. This sequence was found in a man aged 55 to 70 with active or convalescent COVID-19. The chain links TRBV29-1 to TRBJ2-7, with D possibly being TRBD1 (5 bases). The CDR3 nucleotides are TGCAGCGTGGGGCCGTCCTACGAGCAGTACTTC. Its protein is CSVGPSYEQYF.